One and the same sample provided the 17 T cell receptor beta chains below, sequenced in a study of post-analysis software for immune sequencing data. Study-wide findings and caveats: Controls had lower frequencies than patients of about 5 TRBV segments, which included TRBV5-6, TRBV5-1 and TRBV20-1.

The antigens for these receptors are not known. Each TCR beta cDNA library carried unique molecular identifiers. TCRdb re-called the PCR reads with MiXCR, one entry per CDR3 protein. This table has fewer than 900,000 distinct CDR3 sequences, around 46% appearing once. Sequencing input: blood. The receptors were sampled from a girl under 18 with multiple sclerosis.

This clonotype was observed a single time. This rearrangement joins TRBV29-1 to TRBJ1-5; D may be TRBD1 (6 bases). The CDR3 is 12 residues long. The germline V gene encodes CDR1 SQVTM and CDR2 ANQGSEA. The V end lost 7 bases, the J end lost 3 bases, and 10 bases lay between the germline ends. Written as DNA, the CDR3 is TGCAGCGCCGGGGACACCAATCAGCCCCAGCATTTT. It specifies CSAGDTNQPQHF.

This clonotype has a handful of counts. The V gene is TRBV20-1, the J gene TRBJ2-4, with TRBD2 identical over 8 bases. The J call may be wrong; the DNA end is better matched by TRBJ2-5. CDR1 is DFQATT, CDR2 SNEGSKA, per germline (reference sequence). This CDR3 is built from 15 residues. For the CDR3, the DNA is TGCAGTGCTAGAGACTTTAGCGGGACGCGAGAGACCCAGTACTTC. Its translation: CSARDFSGTRETQYF.

V is TRBV20-1 and J is TRBJ2-4; D gene uncertain. Germline V gene sequence: CDR1 DFQATT, CDR2 SNEGSKA (reference sequence). The V gene lost 5 bases and the J gene lost 7 bases, with 15 bases spanning the gap. This CDR3 comprises 13 residues. The CDR3 is CSAEAAVRNIQYF. The CDR3 DNA reads TGCAGTGCTGAGGCGGCGGTTCGTAACATTCAGTACTTC.

The chain carries TRBV12-3 or TRBV12-4 and TRBJ1-1, with a possible D match to TRBD1 (5 bases). The CDR3 contains 13 residues. V lost 6 bases to trimming and J lost 4 bases, with 12 bases between them. Here the CDR3 reads CASREGEGTEAFF. The CDR3, as DNA: TGTGCCAGCAGGGAAGGGGAAGGCACTGAAGCTTTCTTT.

This clonotype was observed a few times. V and J are TRBV27 and TRBJ1-2; 9 nucleotides agree with TRBD1. The CDR3 is made up of 17 amino acids. Germline V gene lookup returns CDR1 MNHEY and CDR2 SMNVEV (reference sequence). V was clipped by 3 bases and J by 7 bases; unmatched bases: 15. The CDR3 here is CASSFSGTGSHIRGYTF. Here the CDR3 DNA reads TGTGCCAGCAGTTTTTCCGGGACAGGGTCCCACATTCGTGGCTACACCTTC.

The gene calls are TRBV5-1 and TRBJ2-7; D could derive from TRBD1 or TRBD2 (6 bases each). Trimming stripped 0 bases from V and 6 bases from J, with 13 bases between. This CDR3 has 14 amino acids. Germline V gene lookup returns CDR1 SGHRS and CDR2 YFSETQ. The chain's CDR3 is CASSLVVQGGEQYF. The DNA for the CDR3 is TGCGCCAGCAGCTTGGTTGTACAGGGAGGCGAGCAGTACTTC.

The rearrangement links TRBV5-1 to TRBJ1-5; 7 bases agree with TRBD1. Losses at the gene ends were 2 bases for V and 9 bases for J; bases not matched to a gene: 8. The CDR3 covers 14 residues. Per germline, CDR1 SGHRS and CDR2 YFSETQ. The CDR3 here is CASSLTGASRPQHF. In DNA, the CDR3 is TGCGCCAGCAGCTTAACAGGGGCCTCACGGCCCCAGCATTTT. Using reference TRBV5-1 and TRBJ1-5 for the parts outside the CDR3, the full variable domain is KAGVTQTPRYLIKTRGQQVTLSCSPISGHRSVSWYQQTPGQGLQFLFEYFSETQRNKGNFPGRFSGRQFSNSRSEMNVSTLELGDSALYLCASSLTGASRPQHFGDGTRLSIL.

The J gene is TRBJ2-1, the V gene TRBV27; maybe TRBD2 (5 bases). The CDR3 spans 13 residues. Germline V lookup: CDR1 MNHEY, CDR2 SMNVEV (reference sequence). V gave up 5 bases and J gave up 7 bases, with 12 bases separating them. The CDR3 loop reads CASSPTGGNEQFF. Here the CDR3 DNA reads TGTGCCAGCAGTCCTACGGGCGGGAATGAGCAGTTCTTC.

This chain uses TRBV12-3 or TRBV12-4 with TRBJ1-5; a possible D gene is TRBD1 (6 bases). This CDR3 is 15 amino acids long. Trimming shortened V by 5 bases and J by 0 bases, and 11 bases separated the two germline ends. The CDR3 reads CASSATGYSNQPQHF. The CDR3 nucleotides read TGTGCCAGCAGTGCGACAGGTTATAGCAATCAGCCCCAGCATTTT.

The V and J genes are TRBV7-3 and TRBJ2-3, with D perhaps given as TRBD1 or TRBD2 (5 bases each). The CDR3 extends over 14 amino acids. V lost 4 bases and J lost 4, with 12 bases in between. CDR1 SGHTA and CDR2 FQGTGA come from the germline V gene. CDR3 nucleotide sequence: TGTGCCAGCAGCTCCAACGGGGCCCCAGATACGCAGTATTTT. Protein: CASSSNGAPDTQYF.

This clonotype has only a few counts. The rearrangement joins TRBV10-3 to TRBJ1-2, with no clear D. V lost 2 bases, J lost 7 bases, and 11 bases lay in between. The CDR3 extends over 13 amino acids. Germline values: CDR1 ENHRY, CDR2 SYGVKD. CDR3 region: CAISEEVGGGYTF. CDR3 coding DNA: TGTGCCATCAGTGAGGAGGTCGGTGGTGGCTACACCTTC.

This clonotype was seen a few times. A read error may produce the germline difference seen at one junction end. J is TRBJ2-1 and V is TRBV29-1; TRBD2 matches at 7 bases. The CDR3 spans 12 residues. The germline gives CDR1 SQVTM, CDR2 ANQGSEA. CDR3 nucleotide sequence: TGCAGCGTTGGGACTAGTGGGAATGAGCGGTTCTTC. It codes for CSVGTSGNERFF.

This clonotype has a handful of counts. The chain joins TRBV20-1 to TRBJ2-3, with D perhaps assigned TRBD1 or TRBD2 (6 bases each). This CDR3 has 18 residues. Trimming shortened V by 1 base and J by 2 bases, and 22 bases separated the two germline ends. Germline V CDR1 and CDR2: DFQATT, SNEGSKA (reference sequence). The CDR3 DNA reads TGCAGTGCTAGAGGGTTTTGGGGGGCCATGGCCCCCACAGATACGCAGTATTTT. Residues: CSARGFWGAMAPTDTQYF.

The CDR3: CASSYLPGLGNEQFF. As DNA, the CDR3 is TGTGCCAGCAGTTACCTGCCAGGGCTAGGGAATGAGCAGTTCTTC. The rearrangement joins TRBV6-5 to TRBJ2-1; possible D gene TRBD1, 5 bases. This CDR3 is built from 15 residues. Deletions cut 2 bases from V and 7 bases from J, with 15 bases between. Germline lookup yields CDR1 MNHEY and CDR2 SVGAGI.

The CDR3, as DNA: TGCAGTGCTAGAGATGATACGGGACTAGCGGAAAGACAAGAGACCCAGTACTTC. Translating it yields CSARDDTGLAERQETQYF. V gene TRBV20-1 combines with J gene TRBJ2-5; 11 nucleotides match TRBD2. The CDR3 is made up of 18 amino acids. The germline V gene encodes CDR1 DFQATT and CDR2 SNEGSKA (reference sequence). V was pared by 0 bases and J by 2 bases, with 11 bases of the junction left unmatched.

CDR3 residues: CASSLEGGGNPNEQFF. CDR3 DNA sequence: TGTGCCAGCAGTTTAGAAGGAGGAGGTAACCCCAATGAGCAGTTCTTC. The rearrangement links TRBV12-3 or TRBV12-4 to TRBJ2-1, with D tentatively TRBD2 (5 bases). V gave up 1 base and J gave up 6 bases, with 16 bases separating them. CDR3 size: 16 residues.

The V call is TRBV7-8, the J call TRBJ1-1, with D unclear. Germline V lookup: CDR1 SGHVS, CDR2 FQNEAQ. CDR3 size: 14 residues. Trimming took off 2 bases at V and 0 bases at J, with 7 bases between the two ends. The CDR3 here is CASSLRLMNTEAFF. DNA for the CDR3: TGTGCCAGCAGCTTACGGCTAATGAACACTGAAGCTTTCTTT.